The present TCR beta chain was sequenced within a study of blood T cells in healthy people across ages. CDR1 SGHKS and CDR2 YYEKEE come from the germline V gene (reference sequence). This CDR3 has 18 residues. For the second PCR, which ran for roughly 7 to 11 cycles, a sample-barcoded 5' primer and a J-beta primer mix were used. TCRdb reprocessed the 5' RACE reads via MiXCR and lists one record per CDR3 protein. The data contain roughly 650,000 distinct CDR3 sequences, about 30% of them seen just once; the ten biggest clones take up approximately 15%. This clonotype was counted between two and nine times. A single base separates this from a much larger clone, so it may be a read error.

This chain links TRBV5-5 with TRBJ2-5; 8 bases fit TRBD2. The TCR originated in a woman older than 75 in good health. The specimen sequenced was blood. CDR3 region: CAGSLAFQAGDNQETQYF. In DNA, the CDR3 is TGTGCCGGCAGCTTGGCCTTCCAAGCGGGGGACAACCAAGAGACCCAGTACTTC.